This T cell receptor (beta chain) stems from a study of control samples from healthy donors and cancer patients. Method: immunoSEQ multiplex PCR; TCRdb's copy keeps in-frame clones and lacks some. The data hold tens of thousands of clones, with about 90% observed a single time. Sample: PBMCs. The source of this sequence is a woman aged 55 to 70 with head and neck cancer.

The CDR3: CASSYSGLAGARTGELFF. The CDR3, as DNA: TGTGCCAGCAGTTACTCGGGTCTAGCGGGAGCTCGGACCGGGGAGCTGTTTTTT. The J gene is TRBJ2-2, the V gene TRBV6-2 or TRBV6-3; 10 nucleotides agree with TRBD2. There are 18 residues in the CDR3. Germline CDR1 and CDR2: MNHEY and SVGEGT. V shed 0 bases, J shed 5 bases, and the junction held 9 bases outside the gene matches.